The present T cell receptor (beta chain) was sequenced within a study of response to subunit inactivated influenza vaccine (dated by TCRdb to the late 2010s). Describing the broader study: The study used deep quantitative T cell receptor repertoire profiling to track responses to a trivalent subunit inactivated influenza vaccine. What the research found in general, with its limitations: The authors suggested that each seasonal influenza vaccination may recruit only a limited number of new T cells.

Turning to this clonotype: Its binding antigen is unknown. No base-level quality is on record; no much larger clone is a single base apart.

The receptor library was made with RT-PCR. The sequencer listed for this sample is Illumina HiSeq 2500. TCRdb applied fastp at Q25 and MiXCR to the public reads, then kept only in-frame beta chains. CDR3 protein sequences are deduplicated, and each keeps its most common genes and DNA. This sample comprises under 850,000 distinct CDR3 sequences, approximately 18% of them detected only once. The ten largest clones capture approximately 11% of the sample. The clonotype comes from a man between 50 and 59 years old who received an inactivated influenza vaccine. Donor details come from another sample of the same person, matched by shared clones. Sequenced material: PBMCs from blood, taken about 5 days after vaccination.

In nucleotide form, the sequence is TGTGCCAGTAAAACAGCAGGGGAACGGTGGTGGGAGGAGGAGTACAATGAGCAGTTCTTC. Its translation is CASKTAGERWWEEEYNEQFF. Here the chain combines TRBV27 and TRBJ2-1; the D call could be TRBD1 or TRBD2, with each sharing 6 bases. CDR3 length: 20 amino acids, cysteine to phenylalanine. Of all the DNA, just the CDR3 is kept, 60 bases in frame from base 1. The junction carries 34 bases between V and J, which are trimmed by 9 bases and 4 bases respectively. Based on the germline V gene (reference sequence), the CDR1 and CDR2 sequences are MNHEY and SMNVEV.